This TCR beta chain was identified in a study of blood T cell repertoires in COVID-19 (dated by TCRdb to the early 2020s). A note on the overall study: The collaborator samples originated in the United States, Italy and Spain and spanned the acute and convalescent phases of COVID-19. The samples were drawn from two sources: the first 160 participants of the ongoing ImmuneRACE study, and fewer than 1,500 subjects contributed by 6 global collaborators. HLA class I and class II types, where available, came from metadata supplied by the sample provider rather than from assay-based typing. The repertoires were released in a freely available public database intended as a resource for research on the immune response to SARS-CoV-2. The material from the prospective study consisted of cDNA or gDNA derived from T cells, B-cell-depleted T cells, or PBMCs. Deeply sampled blood TCRbeta repertoires from subjects exposed to, actively infected with, or recovered from COVID-19 were included in the dataset. Sample metadata almost always included a de-identified subject ID, COVID-19 status, age in years and sex.

The immunoSEQ Assay, a bias-controlled multiplex PCR, was used to amplify TCRbeta CDR3 regions from genomic DNA. The authors' pipeline ran thus. Within the assay, amplification of reference gene primers was used to estimate how many nucleated cells each sample contained. To quantify the absolute abundance of each unique TCRbeta CDR3 rearrangement, sequence reads were collapsed and filtered. Productive Simpson clonality was computed per sample as the square root of Simpson's diversity index over productive rearrangements. In TCRdb, the immuneACCESS table is reduced to in-frame sequences with V and J assigned. These tables do not hold every clone; where another copy was compared, an unresolved V gene accounts for under half, and the others remain unexplained. V, J and clone size are those of that table, while D and trimming were read from the DNA. Counted in this sample were roughly 66,000 clones; approximately 79% of them appeared once. The ten largest make up about 6.2% of the sample.

To note about this clone: This clone's antigen is unknown. Base qualities are missing; no much larger clone stands one base away.

V and J are truncated by 3 bases and 7 bases respectively, leaving an intervening sequence of 16 bases. The CDR3 holds 16 amino acids from the cysteine to the phenylalanine. Only the CDR3 portion is preserved as DNA: 48 bases, with reading frame beginning at the first base. CDR1 LNHDA and CDR2 SQIVND were looked up in the germline V gene (reference sequence). Collaborating institutions collected whole blood in K2EDTA tubes following their own protocols. For TCRbeta analysis, collaborators shipped samples as frozen whole blood, isolated PBMCs, or DNA extracted from either of those sample types. Summary of the overall study and its limitations: Clinical and demographic metadata were provided uncurated, with the amount varying by source and participant.

The sample taken for sequencing was peripheral blood. The receptor chain draws on TRBV19 and TRBJ1-6; a weak D assignment points to TRBD1 (6 bases agree). This receptor was obtained from a man aged 55 to 70 with acute or convalescent COVID-19. The CDR3 region has the sequence CASSMSQGRRNSPLHF. The sequence in DNA is TGTGCCAGTAGTATGAGCCAGGGGCGTCGGAATTCACCCCTCCACTTT.